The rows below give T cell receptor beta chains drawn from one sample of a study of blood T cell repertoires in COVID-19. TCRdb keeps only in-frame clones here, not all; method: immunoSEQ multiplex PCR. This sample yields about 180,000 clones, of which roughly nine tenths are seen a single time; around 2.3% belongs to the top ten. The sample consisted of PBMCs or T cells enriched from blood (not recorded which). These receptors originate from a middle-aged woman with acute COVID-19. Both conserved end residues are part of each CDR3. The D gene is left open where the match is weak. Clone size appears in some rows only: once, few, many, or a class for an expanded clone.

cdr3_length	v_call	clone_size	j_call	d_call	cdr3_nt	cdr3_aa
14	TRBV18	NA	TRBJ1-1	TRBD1	TGTGCCAGCTCACCGGTTGGGACAGCCCATGAAGCTTTCTTT	CASSPVGTAHEAFF
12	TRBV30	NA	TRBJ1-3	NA	TGTGCCTGGGAGGCGGGGGGAAACACCATATATTTT	CAWEAGGNTIYF
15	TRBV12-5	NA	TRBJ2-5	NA	TGTGCTAGTGGGCCGGGACTTATGCTGCAAGAGACCCAGTACTTC	CASGPGLMLQETQYF
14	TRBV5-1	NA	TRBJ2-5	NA	TGCGCCAGCAGCTTAGACACCAGCCAAGAGACCCAGTACTTC	CASSLDTSQETQYF
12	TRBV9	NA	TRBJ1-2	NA	TGTGCCAGCAGTTCAGTGATCTATGGCTACACCTTC	CASSSVIYGYTF
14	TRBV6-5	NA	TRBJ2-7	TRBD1	TGTGCCAGCAGACGACAGGGGAGCTCCTACGAGCAGTACTTC	CASRRQGSSYEQYF
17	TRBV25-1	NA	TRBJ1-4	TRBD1	TGTGCCAGCAGTGATCCCTACAGGGGATCCCCTAATGAAAAACTGTTTTTT	CASSDPYRGSPNEKLFF
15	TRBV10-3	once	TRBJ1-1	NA	TGTGCCATCAGTGAGCCGGGACTATTGAACACTGAAGCTTTCTTT	CAISEPGLLNTEAFF
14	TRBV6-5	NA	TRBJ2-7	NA	TGTGCCAGCAGTTCGGACTACCGGGCCTACGAGCAGTACTTC	CASSSDYRAYEQYF
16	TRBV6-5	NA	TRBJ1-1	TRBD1	TGTGCCAGCAGTTACGGGACAGCCCTGTTGGGCACTGAAGCTTTCTTT	CASSYGTALLGTEAFF